One sample yielded the 11 T cell receptor beta chains listed below, sequenced in a study of radiotherapy plus CTLA-4 blockade in lung cancer. Sequencing was performed with immunoSEQ multiplex PCR; in TCRdb, only in-frame clones are kept and a portion is missing. The table includes roughly 50,000 clones, more than 70% detected once. Sequencing used peripheral blood, obtained from a patient treated with radiotherapy plus ipilimumab. The receptor set was obtained from a human donor with non-small cell lung cancer who had stable disease on radiotherapy plus ipilimumab.

The genes are TRBV4-1 and TRBJ1-2, with no clear D. Trimming cost V 4 bases and J 6 bases, with 12 bases left between them. This CDR3 contains 13 residues. Germline V lookup: CDR1 MGHRA, CDR2 YSYEKL. The CDR3 loop reads CASSRGMGNGYTF. The CDR3 DNA follows: TGCGCCAGCAGCCGAGGTATGGGCAATGGCTACACCTTC.

The chain links TRBV9 to TRBJ1-1; D remains ambiguous. V lost 0 bases and J lost 3, with 6 bases in between. CDR3 length: 13 residues. Germline loops: CDR1 SGDLS, CDR2 YYNGEE. Here the CDR3 reads CASSVDFHTEAFF. Written as DNA, the CDR3 is TGTGCCAGCAGCGTAGACTTTCACACTGAAGCTTTCTTT.

This chain joins TRBV5-8 and TRBJ2-3, with 7 bases lining up with TRBD1. Per the germline V gene, CDR1 is SGHTS and CDR2 is YDEGEE. The V segment lost 4 bases and the J segment 0 bases; nucleotides outside the gene matches: 5. The CDR3 is 15 amino acids. In DNA form, the CDR3 reads TGTGCCAGCAGCCGAGACAGGGCCAGCACAGATACGCAGTATTTT. Translating it yields CASSRDRASTDTQYF.

The chain employs TRBV7-9 and TRBJ1-3; D might be TRBD1 (6 bases). The CDR3 runs to 16 residues. The germline gives CDR1 SEHNR, CDR2 FQNEAQ (reference sequence). V was clipped by 5 bases and J by 0 bases, with 14 bases between them. The CDR3 here is CASSDRDTGSGNTIYF. The CDR3 DNA reads as TGTGCCAGCAGCGACCGGGACACTGGCTCTGGAAACACCATATATTTT.

The rearrangement links TRBV18 to TRBJ1-4; TRBD1 is a possible D gene (6 bases). V lost 1 base to trimming and J lost 2 bases, with 11 bases between them. Germline CDR1 reads KGHSH; CDR2 reads LQKENI. The length of the CDR3 is 16 residues. The CDR3 DNA is TGTGCCAGCTCACCACTCAACAGGGCTACTAATGAAAAACTGTTTTTT. Translation: CASSPLNRATNEKLFF. Full variable domain (rest looked up from reference TRBV18 and TRBJ1-4): NAGVMQNPRHLVRRRGQEARLRCSPMKGHSHVYWYRQLPEEGLKFMVYLQKENIIDESGMPKERFSAEFPKEGPSILRIQQVVRGDSAAYFCASSPLNRATNEKLFFGSGTQLSVL.

The V and J genes are TRBV7-9 and TRBJ1-2; D is undetermined. Trimming cost V 4 bases and J 3 bases, with 15 bases left between them. CDR3 size: 15 residues. CDR1 and CDR2 from the germline V gene are SEHNR and FQNEAQ (reference sequence). As DNA, the CDR3 is TGTGCCAGCAGCTCCCAACCTTCTGGGGACTATGGCTACACCTTC. This encodes CASSSQPSGDYGYTF.

This rearrangement joins TRBV11-2 to TRBJ2-4; D might be TRBD1 (6 bases). Germline CDR1 and CDR2: SGHAT and FQNNGV. With 5 bases removed from V and 5 bases from J, the gap between germline ends came to 13 bases. This CDR3 has 14 amino acids. This CDR3 reads CASSQIGGQNIQYF. CDR3 nucleotides: TGTGCCAGCAGCCAAATAGGGGGACAAAACATTCAGTACTTC.

J is TRBJ1-5 and V is TRBV6-1, with a possible D match to TRBD1 (5 bases). Deletions cut 3 bases from V and 0 bases from J, with 6 bases between. The CDR3 spans 14 residues. CDR1 MNHNS and CDR2 SASEGT come from the germline V gene. For the CDR3, the DNA is TGTGCCAGCAGTGACAGGGTTAGCAATCAGCCCCAGCATTTT. Encoded protein: CASSDRVSNQPQHF.

CDR3 in amino acids: CASSQAGGGAYNEQFF. In nucleotides, the CDR3 is TGTGCCAGCAGCCAAGCGGGAGGGGGGGCCTACAATGAGCAGTTCTTC. The chain joins TRBV4-2 to TRBJ2-1; 8 positions agree with TRBD2. CDR1 and CDR2 (germline): LGHNA, YNFKEQ. The length of the CDR3 is 16 residues. J gave up 2 bases and V 1 base, and 4 bases lay outside the gene matches.

The V gene is TRBV5-6, the J gene TRBJ1-6; a weak D match, TRBD1 (6 bases). Looked up from germline, CDR1 is SGHDT and CDR2 is YYEEEE. V was shortened by 5 bases and J by 10 bases, with 16 bases between the two germline ends. The CDR3 spans 14 residues. CDR3 loop: CASSFTGFGSPLHF. The CDR3 DNA sequence: TGTGCCAGCAGTTTTACAGGGTTTGGATCACCCCTCCACTTT.

The V and J genes are TRBV6-1 and TRBJ1-2; D uncertain. The CDR3 runs 12 residues. Germline assignment: CDR1 MNHNS and CDR2 SASEGT. The V and J ends lost 8 bases and 3 bases respectively, with 10 bases between them. The CDR3 reads CASVTLDYGYTF. As DNA, the CDR3 is TGTGCCAGCGTGACCTTAGACTATGGCTACACCTTC.